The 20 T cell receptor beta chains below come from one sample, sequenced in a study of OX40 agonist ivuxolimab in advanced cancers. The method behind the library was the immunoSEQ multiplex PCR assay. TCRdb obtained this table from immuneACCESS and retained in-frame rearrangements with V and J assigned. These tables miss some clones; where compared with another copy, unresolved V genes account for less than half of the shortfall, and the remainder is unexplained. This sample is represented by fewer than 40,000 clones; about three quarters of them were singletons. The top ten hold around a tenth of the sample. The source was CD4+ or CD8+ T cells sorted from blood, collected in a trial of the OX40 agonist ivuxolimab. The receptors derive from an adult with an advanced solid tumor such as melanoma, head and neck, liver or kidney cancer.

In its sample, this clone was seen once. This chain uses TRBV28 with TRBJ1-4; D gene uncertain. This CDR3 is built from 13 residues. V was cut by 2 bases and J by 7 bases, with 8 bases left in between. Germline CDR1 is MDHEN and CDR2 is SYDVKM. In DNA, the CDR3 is TGTGCCAGCAGTTTACGCCCCCCTGAAAAACTGTTTTTT. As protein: CASSLRPPEKLFF.

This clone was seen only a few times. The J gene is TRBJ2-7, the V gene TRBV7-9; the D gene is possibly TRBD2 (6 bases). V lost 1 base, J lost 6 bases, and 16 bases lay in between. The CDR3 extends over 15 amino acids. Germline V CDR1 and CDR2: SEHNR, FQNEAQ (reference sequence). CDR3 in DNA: TGTGCCAGCAGCTTAGAGGCGGGAAGGGTGGGCGAGCAGTACTTC. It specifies CASSLEAGRVGEQYF.

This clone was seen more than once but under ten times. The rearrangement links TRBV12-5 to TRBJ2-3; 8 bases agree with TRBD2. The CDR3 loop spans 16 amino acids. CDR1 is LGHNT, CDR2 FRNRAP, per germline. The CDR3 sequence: CAVARGVPPSTDTQYF. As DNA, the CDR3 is TGTGCCGTCGCGCGGGGGGTACCACCGAGCACAGATACGCAGTATTTT.

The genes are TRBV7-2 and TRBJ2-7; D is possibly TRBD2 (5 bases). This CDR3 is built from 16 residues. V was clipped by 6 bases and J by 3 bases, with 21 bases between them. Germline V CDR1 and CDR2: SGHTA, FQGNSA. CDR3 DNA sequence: TGTGCCAGCAGTCTCTCGGGATCGGGTCCGAACTACGAGCAGTACTTC. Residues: CASSLSGSGPNYEQYF.

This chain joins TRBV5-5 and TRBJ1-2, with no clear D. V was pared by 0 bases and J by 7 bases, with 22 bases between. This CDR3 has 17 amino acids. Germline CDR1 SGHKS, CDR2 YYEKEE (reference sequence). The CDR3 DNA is TGTGCCAGCAGCTTGGGCCCTGGTGGAGGCCCCCTGGGTGGCTACACCTTC. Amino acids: CASSLGPGGGPLGGYTF.

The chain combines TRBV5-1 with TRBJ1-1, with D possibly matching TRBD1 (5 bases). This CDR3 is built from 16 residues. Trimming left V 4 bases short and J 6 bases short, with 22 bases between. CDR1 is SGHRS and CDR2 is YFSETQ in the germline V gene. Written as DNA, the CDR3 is TGCGCCAGCAGCCCGGGGGGGAGGGCCGAACGGGCTGAAGCTTTCTTT. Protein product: CASSPGGRAERAEAFF. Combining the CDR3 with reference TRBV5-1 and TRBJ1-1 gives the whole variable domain KAGVTQTPRYLIKTRGQQVTLSCSPISGHRSVSWYQQTPGQGLQFLFEYFSETQRNKGNFPGRFSGRQFSNSRSEMNVSTLELGDSALYLCASSPGGRAERAEAFFGQGTRLTVV.

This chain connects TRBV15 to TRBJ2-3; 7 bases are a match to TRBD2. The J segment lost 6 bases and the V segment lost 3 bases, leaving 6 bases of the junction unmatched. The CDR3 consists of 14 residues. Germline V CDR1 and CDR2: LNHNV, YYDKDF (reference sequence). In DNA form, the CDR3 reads TGTGCCACCAGCAGGGCGGGAGAGTATGATACGCAGTATTTT. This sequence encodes CATSRAGEYDTQYF. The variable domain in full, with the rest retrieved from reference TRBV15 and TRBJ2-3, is DAMVIQNPRYQVTQFGKPVTLSCSQTLNHNVMYWYQQKSSQAPKLLFHYYDKDFNNEADTPDNFQSRRPNTSFCFLDIRSPGLGDTAMYLCATSRAGEYDTQYFGPGTRLTVL.

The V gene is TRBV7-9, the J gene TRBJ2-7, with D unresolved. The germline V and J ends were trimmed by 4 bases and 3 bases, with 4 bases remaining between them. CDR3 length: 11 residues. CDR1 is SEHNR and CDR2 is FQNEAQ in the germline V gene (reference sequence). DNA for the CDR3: TGTGCCAGCAGCTACAACTACGAGCAGTACTTC. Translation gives CASSYNYEQYF.

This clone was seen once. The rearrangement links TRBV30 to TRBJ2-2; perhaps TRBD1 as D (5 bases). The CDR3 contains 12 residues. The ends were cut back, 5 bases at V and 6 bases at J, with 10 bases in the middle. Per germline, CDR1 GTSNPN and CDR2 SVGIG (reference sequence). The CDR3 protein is CAWYQGSGELFF. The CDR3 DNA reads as TGTGCCTGGTATCAGGGCTCCGGGGAGCTGTTTTTT.

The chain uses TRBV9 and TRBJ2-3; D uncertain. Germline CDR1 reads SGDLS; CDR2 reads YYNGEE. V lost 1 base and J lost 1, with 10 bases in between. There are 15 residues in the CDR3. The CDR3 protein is CASSVYEIGTDTQYF. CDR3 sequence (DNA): TGTGCCAGCAGCGTATATGAAATTGGCACAGATACGCAGTATTTT.

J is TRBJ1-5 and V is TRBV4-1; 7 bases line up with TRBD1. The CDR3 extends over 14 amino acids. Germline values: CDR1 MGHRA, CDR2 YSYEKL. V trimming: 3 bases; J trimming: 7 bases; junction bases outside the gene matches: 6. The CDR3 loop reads CASSQYRGPQPQHF. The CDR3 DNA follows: TGCGCCAGCAGCCAGTACAGGGGACCACAGCCCCAGCATTTT.

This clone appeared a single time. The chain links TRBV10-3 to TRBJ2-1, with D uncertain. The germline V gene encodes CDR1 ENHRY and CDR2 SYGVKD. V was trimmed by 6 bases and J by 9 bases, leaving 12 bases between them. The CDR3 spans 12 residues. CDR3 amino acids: CAISASWGEQFF. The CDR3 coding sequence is TGTGCCATCAGCGCATCTTGGGGTGAGCAGTTCTTC.

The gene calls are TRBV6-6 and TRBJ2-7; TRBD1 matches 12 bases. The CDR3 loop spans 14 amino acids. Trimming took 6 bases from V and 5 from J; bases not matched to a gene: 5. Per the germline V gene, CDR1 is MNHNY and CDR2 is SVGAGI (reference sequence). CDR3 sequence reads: CASRRGQGAHEQYF. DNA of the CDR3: TGTGCCAGCAGGCGGGGACAGGGGGCGCACGAGCAGTACTTC.

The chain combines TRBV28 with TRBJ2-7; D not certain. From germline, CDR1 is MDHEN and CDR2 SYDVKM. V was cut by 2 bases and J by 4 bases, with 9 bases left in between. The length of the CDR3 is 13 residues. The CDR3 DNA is TGTGCCAGCAGTTTACCTGGGTCATACGAGCAGTACTTC. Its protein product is CASSLPGSYEQYF.

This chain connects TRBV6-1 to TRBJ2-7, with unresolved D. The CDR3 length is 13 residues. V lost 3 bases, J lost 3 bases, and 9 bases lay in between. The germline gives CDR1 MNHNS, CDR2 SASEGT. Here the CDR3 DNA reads TGTGCCAGCAGTGAGAACGAAAACTACGAGCAGTACTTC. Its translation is CASSENENYEQYF.

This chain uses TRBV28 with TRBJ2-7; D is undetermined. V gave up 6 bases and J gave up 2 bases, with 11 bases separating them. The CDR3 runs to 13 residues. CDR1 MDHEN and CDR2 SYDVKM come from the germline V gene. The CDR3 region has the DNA TGTGCCAGCAGCACGACTGTACCCTACGAGCAGTACTTC. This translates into CASSTTVPYEQYF. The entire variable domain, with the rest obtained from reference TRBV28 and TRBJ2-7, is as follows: DVKVTQSSRYLVKRTGEKVFLECVQDMDHENMFWYRQDPGLGLRLIYFSYDVKMKEKGDIPEGYSVSREKKERFSLILESASTNQTSMYLCASSTTVPYEQYFGPGTRLTVT.

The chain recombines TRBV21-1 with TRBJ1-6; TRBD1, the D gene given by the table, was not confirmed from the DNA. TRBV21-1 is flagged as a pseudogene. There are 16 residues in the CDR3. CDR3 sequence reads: CASSAPGQGHLSPLHF. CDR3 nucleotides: TGTGCCAGCAGCGCCCCCGGTCAGGGACACCTTTCACCCCTCCACTTT.

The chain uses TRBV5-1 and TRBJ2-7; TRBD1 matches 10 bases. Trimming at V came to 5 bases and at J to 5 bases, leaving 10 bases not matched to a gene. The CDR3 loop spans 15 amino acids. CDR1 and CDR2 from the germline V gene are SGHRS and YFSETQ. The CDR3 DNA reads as TGCGCCAGCAGACTAATGACAGGGGGCTACGACGAGCAGTACTTC. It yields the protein CASRLMTGGYDEQYF.

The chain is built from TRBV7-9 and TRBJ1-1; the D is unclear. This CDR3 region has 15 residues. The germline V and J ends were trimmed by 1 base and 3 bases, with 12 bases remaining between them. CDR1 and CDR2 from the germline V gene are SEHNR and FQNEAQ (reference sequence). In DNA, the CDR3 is TGTGCCAGCAGCTTAGGGCGGCAGATAGACACTGAAGCTTTCTTT. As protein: CASSLGRQIDTEAFF.

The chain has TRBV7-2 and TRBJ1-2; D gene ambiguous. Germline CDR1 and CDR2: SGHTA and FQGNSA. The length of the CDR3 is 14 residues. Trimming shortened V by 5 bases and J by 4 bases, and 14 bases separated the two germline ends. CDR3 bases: TGTGCCAGCAGCAGATCGGCCGTGCCCTATGGCTACACCTTC. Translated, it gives CASSRSAVPYGYTF.